This TCR beta chain is drawn from a study of blood T cell repertoires in COVID-19 (dated by TCRdb to about 2020). As for the study more broadly: Samples covering the acute and convalescent phases of COVID-19 were provided by collaborators in the United States, Italy and Spain. The repertoires were released in a freely available public database meant as a resource for research on the immune response to SARS-CoV-2. The dataset comprised deeply sampled blood TCRbeta repertoires from subjects exposed to, actively infected with, or recovered from COVID-19. The prospective study material was composed of cDNA or gDNA derived from T cells, B-cell-depleted T cells, or PBMCs. Nearly every sample came with metadata listing a de-identified subject ID, COVID-19 status, age in years and sex. Samples were obtained from the ongoing ImmuneRACE study (first 160 participants) and from approximately 1,200 subjects provided by 6 global collaborators. Where available, HLA class I and class II types were obtained from metadata supplied by the sample provider rather than from assay-based typing. The full study reports these points: The quantity of clinical and demographic metadata differed by source and by participant and was supplied without curation.

On this clone: The antigen it recognizes is unknown. No base quality values were provided; no much bigger clone lies one nucleotide off.

Looking up the germline V gene yields CDR1 ENHRY and CDR2 SYGVKD. V loses 8 bases at its end and J loses 5 bases; junction bases beyond the gene matches: 3. From its cysteine to its phenylalanine, the CDR3 spans 13 amino acids. Of the read, only the CDR3 DNA is kept; its 39 bases are in frame from base 1. Whole blood was collected in K2EDTA tubes by collaborating institutions according to the institutions' own protocols. For TCRbeta analysis, collaborators shipped samples in one of three forms: frozen whole blood, isolated PBMCs, or DNA extracted from either of those sample types. The immunoSEQ Assay, a bias-controlled multiplex PCR, was used to amplify TCRbeta CDR3 regions from genomic DNA. In the paper's pipeline: The number of nucleated cells in each sample was estimated from the amplification of reference gene primers within the assay. To quantify the absolute abundance of each unique TCRbeta CDR3 rearrangement, sequence reads were collapsed and filtered. Productive Simpson clonality was computed per sample as the square root of Simpson's diversity index over productive rearrangements. In TCRdb, the immuneACCESS table is reduced to in-frame sequences with V and J assigned. These tables do not hold every clone; where another copy was compared, an unresolved V gene accounts for under half, and the others remain unexplained. V and J calls plus clone size are reproduced from that table; the DNA served to infer D and trimming. For this sample the table gives about 130,000 clones, of which 75% to 90% were detected only once. In total, the top ten clones hold 35% to 50% of the sample.

The sequence was obtained from a human donor in a cohort sampled during active COVID-19. The receptor chain draws on TRBV10-3 and TRBJ2-5, and 12 junction bases match TRBD1. The sample taken for sequencing was peripheral blood. The DNA reads as follows: TGTGCCATCGGGACAGGGGGCCTGGAGACCCAGTACTTC. This translates into CAIGTGGLETQYF.